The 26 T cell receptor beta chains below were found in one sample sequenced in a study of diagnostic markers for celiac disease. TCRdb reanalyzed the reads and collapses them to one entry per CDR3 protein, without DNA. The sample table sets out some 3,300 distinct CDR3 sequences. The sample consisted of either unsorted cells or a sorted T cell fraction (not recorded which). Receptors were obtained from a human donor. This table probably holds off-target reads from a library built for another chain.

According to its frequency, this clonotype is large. CDR3 region: CSVRPPDQETQYF. J is TRBJ2-5 and V is TRBV29-1; without DNA, the TCRdb call of TRBD2 cannot be checked. The V gene's germline CDR1 is SQVTM and CDR2 ANQGSEA. This CDR3 is 13 amino acids long. The whole variable domain, remainder taken from reference TRBV29-1 and TRBJ2-5, is SAVISQKPSRDICQRGTSLTIQCQVDSQVTMMFWYRQQPGQSLTLIATANQGSEATYESGFVIDKFPISRPNLTFSTLTVSNMSPEDSSIYLCSVRPPDQETQYFGPGTRLLVL.

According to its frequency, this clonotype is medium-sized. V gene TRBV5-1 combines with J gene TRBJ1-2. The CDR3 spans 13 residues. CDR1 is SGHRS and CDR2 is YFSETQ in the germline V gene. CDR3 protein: CASSLDPNYGYTF.

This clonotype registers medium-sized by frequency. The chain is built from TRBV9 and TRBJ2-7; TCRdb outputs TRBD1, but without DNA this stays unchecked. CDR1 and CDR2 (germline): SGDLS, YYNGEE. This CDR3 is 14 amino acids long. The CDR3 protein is CASSVGGGPYEQYF.

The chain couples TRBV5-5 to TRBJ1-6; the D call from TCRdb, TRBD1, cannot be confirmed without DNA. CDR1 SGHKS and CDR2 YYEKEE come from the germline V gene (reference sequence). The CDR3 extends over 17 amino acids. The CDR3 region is CASSLGTGRLDNSPLHF.

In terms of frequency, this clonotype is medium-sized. CDR3 loop: CASSGLDNSPLHF. This chain links TRBV5-1 with TRBJ1-6. The CDR3 loop spans 13 amino acids. The germline CDR1 and CDR2 sequences are SGHRS and YFSETQ. The variable domain in full, with the rest retrieved from reference TRBV5-1 and TRBJ1-6, is KAGVTQTPRYLIKTRGQQVTLSCSPISGHRSVSWYQQTPGQGLQFLFEYFSETQRNKGNFPGRFSGRQFSNSRSEMNVSTLELGDSALYLCASSGLDNSPLHFGNGTRLTVT.

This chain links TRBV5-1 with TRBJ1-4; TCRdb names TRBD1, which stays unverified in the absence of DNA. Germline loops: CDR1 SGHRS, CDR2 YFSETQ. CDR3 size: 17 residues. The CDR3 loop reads CASSMGQGLDFSEKLFF. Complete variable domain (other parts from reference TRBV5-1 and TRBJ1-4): KAGVTQTPRYLIKTRGQQVTLSCSPISGHRSVSWYQQTPGQGLQFLFEYFSETQRNKGNFPGRFSGRQFSNSRSEMNVSTLELGDSALYLCASSMGQGLDFSEKLFFGSGTQLSVL.

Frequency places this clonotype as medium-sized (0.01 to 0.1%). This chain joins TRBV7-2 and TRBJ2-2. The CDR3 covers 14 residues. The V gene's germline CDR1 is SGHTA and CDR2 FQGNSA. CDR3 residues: CASSLGVGPGELFF.

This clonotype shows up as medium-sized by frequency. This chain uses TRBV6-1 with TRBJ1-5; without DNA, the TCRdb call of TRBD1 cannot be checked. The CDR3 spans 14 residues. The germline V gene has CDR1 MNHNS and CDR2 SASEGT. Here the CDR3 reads CASSGGGGRQPQHF.

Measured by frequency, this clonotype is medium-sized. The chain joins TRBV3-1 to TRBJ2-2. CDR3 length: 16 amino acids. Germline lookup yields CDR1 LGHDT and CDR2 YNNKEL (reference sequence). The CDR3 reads CASSQDLGVTTGELFF.

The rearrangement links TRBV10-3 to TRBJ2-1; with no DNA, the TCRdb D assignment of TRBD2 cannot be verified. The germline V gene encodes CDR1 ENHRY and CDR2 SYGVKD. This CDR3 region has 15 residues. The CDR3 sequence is CAISGLAGANNEQFF.

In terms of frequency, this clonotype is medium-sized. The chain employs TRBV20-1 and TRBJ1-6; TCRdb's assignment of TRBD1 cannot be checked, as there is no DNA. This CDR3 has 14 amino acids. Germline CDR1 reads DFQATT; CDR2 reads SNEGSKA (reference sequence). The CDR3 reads CSAPRQGSNSPLHF.

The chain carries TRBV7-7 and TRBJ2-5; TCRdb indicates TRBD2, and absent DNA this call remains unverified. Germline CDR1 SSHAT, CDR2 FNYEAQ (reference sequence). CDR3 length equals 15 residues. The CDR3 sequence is CASSPSPRDQETQYF.

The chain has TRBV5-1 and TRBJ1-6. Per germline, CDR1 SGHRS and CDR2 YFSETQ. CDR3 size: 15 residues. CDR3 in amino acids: CASSFSSSYNSPLHF.

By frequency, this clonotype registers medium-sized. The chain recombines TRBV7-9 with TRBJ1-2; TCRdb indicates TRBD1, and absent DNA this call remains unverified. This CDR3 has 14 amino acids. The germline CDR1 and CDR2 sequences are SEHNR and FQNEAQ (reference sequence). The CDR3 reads CASSLSQGLYGYTF. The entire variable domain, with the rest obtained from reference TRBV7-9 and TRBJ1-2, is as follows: DTGVSQNPRHKITKRGQNVTFRCDPISEHNRLYWYRQTLGQGPEFLTYFQNEAQLEKSRLLSDRFSAERPKGSFSTLEIQRTEQGDSAMYLCASSLSQGLYGYTFGSGTRLTVV.

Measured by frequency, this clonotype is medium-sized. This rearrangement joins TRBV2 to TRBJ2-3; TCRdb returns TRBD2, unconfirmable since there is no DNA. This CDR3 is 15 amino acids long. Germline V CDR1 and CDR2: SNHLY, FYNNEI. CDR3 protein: CASRAGTSGTDTQYF.

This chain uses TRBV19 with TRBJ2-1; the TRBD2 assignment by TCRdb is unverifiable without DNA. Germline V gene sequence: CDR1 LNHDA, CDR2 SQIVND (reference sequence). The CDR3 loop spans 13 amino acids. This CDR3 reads CASSINLRGEQFF. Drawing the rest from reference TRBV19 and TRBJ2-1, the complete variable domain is DGGITQSPKYLFRKEGQNVTLSCEQNLNHDAMYWYRQDPGQGLRLIYYSQIVNDFQKGDIAEGYSVSREKKESFPLTVTSAQKNPTAFYLCASSINLRGEQFFGPGTRLTVL.

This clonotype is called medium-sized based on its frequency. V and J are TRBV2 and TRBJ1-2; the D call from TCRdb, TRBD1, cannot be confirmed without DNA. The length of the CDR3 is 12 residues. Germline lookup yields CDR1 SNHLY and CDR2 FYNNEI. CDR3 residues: CASGGTAYGYTF.

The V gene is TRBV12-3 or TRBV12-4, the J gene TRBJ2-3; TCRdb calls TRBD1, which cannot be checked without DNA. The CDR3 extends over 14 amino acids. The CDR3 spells CASSYRVSTDTQYF.

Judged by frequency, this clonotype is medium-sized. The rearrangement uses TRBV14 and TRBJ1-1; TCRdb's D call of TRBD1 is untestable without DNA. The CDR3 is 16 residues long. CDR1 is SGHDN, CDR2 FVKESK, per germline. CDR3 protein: CASSPQSGALNTEAFF.

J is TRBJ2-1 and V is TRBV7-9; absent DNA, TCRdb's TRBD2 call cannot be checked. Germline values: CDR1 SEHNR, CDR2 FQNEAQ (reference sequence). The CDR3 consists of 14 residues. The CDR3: CASSWDLTYNEQFF.

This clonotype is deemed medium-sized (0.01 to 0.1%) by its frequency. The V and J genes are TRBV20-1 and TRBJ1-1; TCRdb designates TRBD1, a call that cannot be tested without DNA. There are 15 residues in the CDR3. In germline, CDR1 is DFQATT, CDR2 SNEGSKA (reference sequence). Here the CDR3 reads CSARDSGRGNTEAFF.

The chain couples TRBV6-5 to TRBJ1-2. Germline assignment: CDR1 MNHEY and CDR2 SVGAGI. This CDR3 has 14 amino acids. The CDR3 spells CASSYSDGDYGYTF.

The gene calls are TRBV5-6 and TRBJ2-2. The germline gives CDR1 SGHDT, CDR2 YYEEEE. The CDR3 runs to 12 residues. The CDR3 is CASSLALGELFF.

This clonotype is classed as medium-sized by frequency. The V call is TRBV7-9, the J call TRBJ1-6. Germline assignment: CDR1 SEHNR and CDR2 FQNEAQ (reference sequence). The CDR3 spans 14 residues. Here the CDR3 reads CASSLTEVESPLHF.

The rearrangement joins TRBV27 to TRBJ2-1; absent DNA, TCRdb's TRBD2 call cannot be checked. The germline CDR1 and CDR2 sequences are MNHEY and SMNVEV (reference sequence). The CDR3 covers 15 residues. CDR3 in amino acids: CASSLIRGHYNEQFF.

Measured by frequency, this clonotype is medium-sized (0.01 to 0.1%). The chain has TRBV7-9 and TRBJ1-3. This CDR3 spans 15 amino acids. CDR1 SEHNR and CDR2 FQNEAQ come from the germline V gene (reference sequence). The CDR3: CASSLHAGSGNTIYF.